These T cell receptor beta chains were read from a single sample in a study of radiation and T cells in renal cell carcinoma. Sequencing was performed with immunoSEQ multiplex PCR; in TCRdb, only in-frame clones are kept and a portion is missing. The sample records about 49,000 clones, roughly four fifths being singletons. This sample comprised blood, obtained from a patient whose treatment included radiotherapy and nephrectomy. These receptors originate from a woman in her seventies with renal cell carcinoma. Both conserved end residues are part of each CDR3. A D gene is named only where the DNA matches it firmly. Clone sizes are given selectively: once, few, many, or a class where the clone is expanded.

>-|TRBJ1-2|TRBV10-2|-
TGCGCCAGCGGTTACAGGAACTCCGATGGCTACACCTTC
CASGYRNSDGYTF
>TRBD2|TRBJ2-1|TRBV2|-
TGTGCCAGCAGCCGAACTAGCGGAGTTTACAATGAGCAGTTCTTC
CASSRTSGVYNEQFF
>-|TRBJ1-1|TRBV5-1|-
TGCGCCAGCAGCTCTGATGGGGGAAGGGTAAGGGAGGCTTTCTTT
CASSSDGGRVREAFF
>-|TRBJ2-1|TRBV4-3|-
TGCGCCAGCAGCCAATCTCTAGCGAGCAATGAGCAGTTCTTC
CASSQSLASNEQFF
>-|TRBJ2-7|TRBV7-2|-
TGTGCCAGCACCCTAGCGGGGACAGGCTCCTACGAGCAGTACTTC
CASTLAGTGSYEQYF
>-|TRBJ1-5|TRBV10-3|once
TGTGCCATCAGTGAAGGTGGGGGGTTAAGTCAGCCCCAGCATTTT
CAISEGGGLSQPQHF
>TRBD2|TRBJ2-7|TRBV5-1|few
TGCGCCAGCAGCATAACCGGGACTAGCGACTACGAGCAGTACTTC
CASSITGTSDYEQYF
>-|TRBJ2-1|TRBV27|-
TGTGCCAGCAGTCGCTCCTACAATGAGCAGTTCTTC
CASSRSYNEQFF
>-|TRBJ2-7|TRBV9|-
TGTGCCAGCAGCGCCCGCCCGAAGGGCGGAGCCTACGAGCAGTACTTC
CASSARPKGGAYEQYF
>TRBD1|TRBJ2-5|TRBV2|-
TGTGCCAGCAGCCCCGGGACAGGGGGCGTTCAAGAGACCCAGTACTTC
CASSPGTGGVQETQYF
>-|TRBJ2-7|TRBV7-2|-
TGTGCCAGCAGCTTAGACGGGAGCTCCTACGAGCAGTACTTC
CASSLDGSSYEQYF
>-|TRBJ2-4|TRBV6-1|-
TGTGCCAGCAGTGATGGGGGGGCTGGATCCAAAAACATTCAGTACTTC
CASSDGGAGSKNIQYF
>TRBD1|TRBJ1-2|TRBV10-3|-
TGTGCCTCCCTGAGGGGACAGGGGGATCTCTATGGCTACACCTTC
CASLRGQGDLYGYTF
>TRBD2|TRBJ2-3|TRBV4-1|-
TGCGCCAGCAGCCCCTCCGGCGGGAGTCTATTTAGCACAGATACGCAGTATTTT
CASSPSGGSLFSTDTQYF
>TRBD1|TRBJ1-5|TRBV6-5|few
TGTGCCAGCAGGCCCAGGGGGAGGGATCAGCCCCAGCATTTT
CASRPRGRDQPQHF
>-|TRBJ2-3|TRBV4-1|-
TGCGCCAGCAGCCAAGACCAAGGAACGGCGATAGGTACGCAGTATTTT
CASSQDQGTAIGTQYF
>-|TRBJ2-2|TRBV6-6|-
TGTGCCAGCAGTTTAGGAGTTAGCACCGGGGAGCTGTTTTTT
CASSLGVSTGELFF
>-|TRBJ2-3|TRBV27|once
TGTGCCAGCAGTTTCACAGCGTTGGGGACAAATACGCAGTATTTT
CASSFTALGTNTQYF
>-|TRBJ2-1|TRBV6-5|once
TGTGCCAGCAATTCACGTGTTCACAATGAGCAGTTCTTC
CASNSRVHNEQFF
>TRBD1|TRBJ2-1|TRBV19|-
TGTGCCAGTAGTATATGGGGGGACAGGGCTTACAATGAGCAGTTCTTC
CASSIWGDRAYNEQFF
>-|TRBJ2-2|TRBV5-4|-
TGTGCCAGCAGCTTGTTGTCTAGGGGTTACACCGGGGAGCTGTTTTTT
CASSLLSRGYTGELFF
>-|TRBJ1-2|TRBV18|-
TGTGCCAGCTCACCACCGATGTTTGAGGCCGGGGGCTACACCTTC
CASSPPMFEAGGYTF
>-|TRBJ1-1|TRBV6-1|-
TGTGCCAGCAGTGGGACAGCCGGTGGGACTGAAGCTTTCTTT
CASSGTAGGTEAFF
>-|TRBJ1-1|TRBV6-5|-
TGTGCCAGCAGTTATGGGGGGGCGGGAAACACTGAAGCTTTCTTT
CASSYGGAGNTEAFF
>-|TRBJ2-7|TRBV7-2|once
TGTGCCAGCAGCTTAGCGGGGGAGTTTAACGAGCAGTACTTC
CASSLAGEFNEQYF
>-|TRBJ1-2|TRBV6-6|once
TGTGCCAGCAGTGTATCAGGGGATGGCTACACCTTC
CASSVSGDGYTF
>-|TRBJ2-2|TRBV4-1|-
TGCGCCAGCAGCCAGCCTTCCCGGTCCGGGGAGCTGTTTTTT
CASSQPSRSGELFF
>TRBD1|TRBJ1-1|TRBV7-2|-
TGTGCCAGCAGCTTAGGACAGGGTACTGAAGCTTTCTTT
CASSLGQGTEAFF
>-|TRBJ1-6|TRBV25-1|-
TGTGCCAGCGGAGGGGGGACTACAGGGAACTATAATTCACCCCTCCACTTT
CASGGGTTGNYNSPLHF
>TRBD1|TRBJ1-6|TRBV18|-
TGTGCCAGCTCACCCGAGGTGGGACAGGGAGGTTCACCCCTCCACTTT
CASSPEVGQGGSPLHF
>-|TRBJ1-5|TRBV28|-
TGTGCCAGCAGCTCTACGGGCAGGAGAGGCAATCAGCCCCAGCATTTT
CASSSTGRRGNQPQHF